This TCR beta chain is drawn from a study of control samples from healthy donors and cancer patients. CDR3 length: 17 residues. The V and J ends lost 3 bases and 5 bases respectively, with 23 bases between them. CDR1 is LGHDT and CDR2 is YNNKEL in the germline V gene (reference sequence). Some clones are missing from TCRdb's copy, which holds only in-frame ones; the method was immunoSEQ multiplex PCR. Recorded here are 150,000 to 200,000 clones; the top ten clones represent 2% to 2.5%. The chain combines TRBV3-1 (or the pseudogene TRBV3-2) with TRBJ2-7, with D perhaps TRBD1 or TRBD2 (6 bases each). The source of this sequence is a woman younger than 45 in good health. The sample consisted of blood. The CDR3 bases are TGTGCCAGCAGCCATATTTTGAGGGGGGACTGGAGCCACGAGCAGTACTTC. Translated: CASSHILRGDWSHEQYF.